The 32 T cell receptor beta chains below were found in one sample sequenced in a study of T cell repertoires in cytomegalovirus infection. TCRdb used MiXCR to reprocess the reads, holding one entry per CDR3 protein. The table lists almost 300,000 distinct CDR3 sequences, around 9.1% of them singletons, with less than 3% in the top ten. The material sequenced was PBMCs. These receptors were taken from a human donor in good health (CMV status not recorded). Some clones in this sample may be carry-over from other donors' samples.

This clonotype was seen at least ten times. V and J are TRBV7-2 and TRBJ1-6, with D hard to call. There are 13 residues in the CDR3. In germline, CDR1 is SGHTA, CDR2 FQGNSA. The V end lost 0 bases, the J end lost 7 bases, and 4 bases lay between the germline ends. The chain's CDR3 is CASSLAFNSPLHF. In DNA, the CDR3 is TGTGCCAGCAGCTTAGCTTTCAATTCACCCCTCCACTTT.

This clonotype was seen repeatedly, ten times or more. The chain carries TRBV7-8 and TRBJ2-2; 11 nucleotides match TRBD2. The CDR3 has 18 residues. CDR1 is SGHVS and CDR2 is FQNEAQ in the germline V gene. V lost 2 bases, J lost 0 bases, and 5 bases stayed unmatched. The CDR3 is CASSLFETSGANTGELFF. The CDR3 DNA is TGTGCCAGCAGCTTATTTGAGACTAGCGGGGCGAACACCGGGGAGCTGTTTTTT.

This clonotype was counted many times. This sequence joins TRBV2 and TRBJ2-3; TRBD1 aligns across 10 bases. The CDR3 is 15 residues long. CDR1 is SNHLY and CDR2 is FYNNEI in the germline V gene. The trim removed 7 bases at V and 1 base at J, leaving 5 bases unmatched. CDR3 sequence (DNA): TGTGCCAGCAACGAAGGGACAGGGGGCACAGATACGCAGTATTTT. Protein product: CASNEGTGGTDTQYF.

This clonotype occurred a few times. The rearrangement uses TRBV5-4 and TRBJ2-2; D gene uncertain. With 4 bases removed from V and 4 bases from J, the gap between germline ends came to 14 bases. This CDR3 is 15 amino acids long. The germline V gene has CDR1 SGHNT and CDR2 YYREEE (reference sequence). CDR3 nucleotides: TGTGCCAGCAGCCCCGACACCCTATCCACCGGGGAGCTGTTTTTT. This encodes CASSPDTLSTGELFF. Using reference TRBV5-4 and TRBJ2-2 for the parts outside the CDR3, the full variable domain is ETGVTQSPTHLIKTRGQQVTLRCSSQSGHNTVSWYQQALGQGPQFIFQYYREEENGRGNFPPRFSGLQFPNYSSELNVNALELDDSALYLCASSPDTLSTGELFFGEGSRLTVL.

This clonotype was seen at least ten times. The chain recombines TRBV2 with TRBJ2-6; tentatively, D is TRBD1 or TRBD2 (5 bases each). The CDR3 length is 11 residues. Deletions cut 5 bases from V and 17 bases from J, with 13 bases between. CDR1 is SNHLY, CDR2 FYNNEI, per germline. In nucleotides, the CDR3 is TGTGCCAGCAGTTCGTCAGGGAGTTTGACTTTC. This gives the protein CASSSSGSLTF.

This clonotype was seen at least ten times. The rearrangement links TRBV6-5 to TRBJ1-1; D possibly corresponds to TRBD1 (5 bases). The CDR3 sequence is 15 residues long. V lost 0 bases, J lost 1 base, and 9 bases lay in between. The germline V gene has CDR1 MNHEY and CDR2 SVGAGI. CDR3 sequence reads: CASSYSAGPNTEAFF. The CDR3 nucleotides read TGTGCCAGCAGTTACTCGGCGGGACCGAACACTGAAGCTTTCTTT.

This clonotype has a count of ten or more. The chain carries TRBV6-1 and TRBJ2-7, with 11 bases fitting TRBD1. The J segment lost 7 bases and the V segment lost 4 bases, leaving 6 bases of the junction unmatched. Germline V lookup: CDR1 MNHNS, CDR2 SASEGT. The CDR3 loop spans 14 amino acids. CDR3 region: CASSAGQGAREQYV. Written as DNA, the CDR3 is TGTGCCAGCAGTGCAGGACAGGGGGCTCGGGAGCAGTACGTC.

This clonotype has a handful of counts. The chain joins TRBV29-1 to TRBJ2-3; no definite D call. Deletions cut 6 bases from V and 2 bases from J, with 9 bases between. Germline V lookup: CDR1 SQVTM, CDR2 ANQGSEA. The CDR3 sequence is 12 residues long. CDR3 bases: TGCAGCGTGAGAGGAGCCACAGATACGCAGTATTTT. It encodes CSVRGATDTQYF.

This clonotype has at least ten counts. The CDR3 region is CSASRAGGSQNEQFF. DNA of the CDR3: TGCAGTGCTAGTAGGGCGGGGGGGTCTCAGAATGAGCAGTTCTTC. This sequence joins TRBV20-1 and TRBJ2-1; 9 bases are shared with TRBD2. CDR1 and CDR2 (germline): DFQATT, SNEGSKA (reference sequence). The CDR3 contains 15 residues. J lost 7 bases, V lost 3 bases, and 10 bases had no gene match.

This clonotype was seen ten or more times. This rearrangement joins TRBV5-4 to TRBJ1-2; a weak D match, TRBD1 (6 bases). The CDR3 consists of 14 residues. V lost 0 bases and J lost 3, with 9 bases in between. Germline CDR1 is SGHNT and CDR2 is YYREEE (reference sequence). CDR3 nucleotides: TGTGCCAGCAGCTTGGGGGGGGCCCACTATGGCTACACCTTC. It yields the protein CASSLGGAHYGYTF. Full variable domain (missing parts from reference TRBV5-4 and TRBJ1-2): ETGVTQSPTHLIKTRGQQVTLRCSSQSGHNTVSWYQQALGQGPQFIFQYYREEENGRGNFPPRFSGLQFPNYSSELNVNALELDDSALYLCASSLGGAHYGYTFGSGTRLTVV.

In its sample, this clonotype was seen many times. The V call is TRBV2, the J call TRBJ2-1, with D maybe TRBD2 (5 bases). Germline V gene sequence: CDR1 SNHLY, CDR2 FYNNEI. This CDR3 spans 15 amino acids. V dropped 8 bases and J dropped 5 bases, with 19 bases sitting between them. CDR3 DNA sequence: TGTGCCAGCTGCCTTGAACGGGGAGCTAACAATGAGCAGTTCTTC. Amino acid sequence: CASCLERGANNEQFF.

In its sample, this clonotype was seen many times. A junction boundary mismatches the germline segment, possibly from a read error. The J gene is TRBJ2-2, the V gene TRBV7-2, with a tentative D call TRBD2 (5 bases). This CDR3 is 14 amino acids long. Germline V lookup: CDR1 SGHTA, CDR2 FQGNSA. CDR3 coding DNA: TGTGCCAGCACCTTAGCGCGGTCAGACGGGGAGCTGTTTTTT. This encodes CASTLARSDGELFF.

This clonotype was observed at least ten times. CDR3 loop: CASDLGWGRFGYTF. The CDR3 bases are TGTGCCAGCGATTTAGGCTGGGGGCGTTTTGGCTACACCTTC. V is TRBV19 and J is TRBJ1-2, with D possibly TRBD1 on 6 matching bases. The V end was cut by 9 bases, the J end by 7 bases, with 21 bases between. Germline V gene lookup returns CDR1 LNHDA and CDR2 SQIVND (reference sequence). The CDR3 loop spans 14 amino acids.

Many counts were recorded for this clonotype. The chain recombines TRBV4-2 with TRBJ1-5, with D unclear. In germline, CDR1 is LGHNA, CDR2 YNFKEQ. The CDR3 contains 15 residues. Trimming left V 1 base short and J 6 bases short, with 13 bases between. CDR3 residues: CASSQVKQSGQPQHF. CDR3 sequence (DNA): TGTGCCAGCAGCCAAGTCAAACAGAGTGGTCAGCCCCAGCATTTT.

This clonotype was observed at least ten times. V is TRBV20-1 and J is TRBJ1-6; TRBD1 is a possible D gene (6 bases). V was cut by 2 bases and J by 9 bases, with 14 bases left in between. The CDR3 runs to 14 residues. Germline V gene data show CDR1 as DFQATT and CDR2 as SNEGSKA (reference sequence). Here the CDR3 reads CSARTGAEGSPLHF. CDR3 nucleotides: TGCAGTGCTAGAACGGGGGCAGAAGGTTCACCCCTCCACTTT.

This clonotype was detected many times. The chain links TRBV7-2 to TRBJ2-2, with 8 positions matching TRBD2. This CDR3 is 13 amino acids long. Germline lookup yields CDR1 SGHTA and CDR2 FQGNSA. Trimming removed 5 bases from V and 4 bases from J; junction bases left unmatched: 0. The CDR3 protein is CASSTSGTGELFF. The CDR3 nucleotides read TGTGCCAGCAGCACTAGCGGCACCGGGGAGCTGTTTTTT.

The chain links TRBV20-1 to TRBJ2-1; the D gene is possibly TRBD2 (5 bases). From germline, CDR1 is DFQATT and CDR2 SNEGSKA (reference sequence). V lost 5 bases and J 6 bases, leaving 17 bases between the germline ends. CDR3 length equals 14 residues. Written as DNA, the CDR3 is TGCAGTGCTCGTCGGACGGGAATATTCAATGAGCAGTTCTTC. Encoded protein: CSARRTGIFNEQFF.

There are a few counts of this clonotype. The chain recombines TRBV5-1 with TRBJ1-4, with a weak D call TRBD1 (6 bases). Trimming shortened V by 4 bases and J by 0 bases, and 13 bases separated the two germline ends. From germline, CDR1 is SGHRS and CDR2 YFSETQ. The CDR3 runs 16 residues. The CDR3 DNA sequence: TGCGCCAGCAGCATCGGACAGCTTGCAACTAATGAAAAACTGTTTTTT. It translates to CASSIGQLATNEKLFF. The full variable domain, in which reference TRBV5-1 and TRBJ1-4 provide the parts outside the CDR3, is KAGVTQTPRYLIKTRGQQVTLSCSPISGHRSVSWYQQTPGQGLQFLFEYFSETQRNKGNFPGRFSGRQFSNSRSEMNVSTLELGDSALYLCASSIGQLATNEKLFFGSGTQLSVL.

Many counts were recorded for this clonotype. This rearrangement joins TRBV20-1 to TRBJ2-3, with D possibly being TRBD1 or TRBD2 (6 bases each). The length of the CDR3 is 14 residues. Per the germline V gene, CDR1 is DFQATT and CDR2 is SNEGSKA (reference sequence). V lost 5 bases and J lost 4, with 16 bases in between. In DNA form, the CDR3 reads TGCAGTGCTCGGGGGCCGGAGCGGGCAGATACGCAGTATTTT. Translation gives CSARGPERADTQYF.

At least ten counts were recorded for this clonotype. The V gene is TRBV12-3 or TRBV12-4, the J gene TRBJ1-6, with D uncertain. CDR3 length equals 13 residues. Between the trimmed V and J ends, which lost 6 bases and 6 bases, there was a span of 9 bases. The CDR3 loop reads CASSPNSNSPLHF. As DNA, the CDR3 is TGTGCCAGCAGCCCCAACAGTAATTCACCCCTCCACTTT.

This clonotype was counted only a few times. This chain links TRBV6-5 with TRBJ2-5, with TRBD2 matching 8 bases. J was trimmed by 5 bases and V by 5 bases; bases with no gene match: 13. The germline gives CDR1 MNHEY, CDR2 SVGAGI. The CDR3 is 16 amino acids. This CDR3 reads CASSLAGPGGGETQYF. The CDR3 coding sequence is TGTGCCAGCAGTCTCGCGGGACCGGGGGGGGGGGAGACCCAGTACTTC.

Ten or more counts support this clonotype. V and J are TRBV29-1 and TRBJ2-5, with no clear D. The CDR3 has 11 amino acids. V lost 4 bases and J 5 bases, leaving 8 bases between the germline ends. The germline CDR1 and CDR2 sequences are SQVTM and ANQGSEA. The CDR3 DNA sequence: TGCAGCGTTGCCCCCGGTGAGACCCAGTACTTC. It translates to CSVAPGETQYF.

The V call is TRBV7-9, the J call TRBJ1-2; D not resolved. Germline V CDR1 and CDR2: SEHNR, FQNEAQ (reference sequence). The ends were cut back, 3 bases at V and 4 bases at J, with 9 bases in the middle. The CDR3 contains 13 residues. CDR3 sequence (DNA): TGTGCCAGCAGCTTCGTGAAGGGCTATGGCTACACCTTC. It specifies CASSFVKGYGYTF.

J is TRBJ2-1 and V is TRBV7-9; D may be TRBD1 (5 bases). Trimming stripped 1 base from V and 5 bases from J, with 15 bases between. CDR1 and CDR2 from the germline V gene are SEHNR and FQNEAQ (reference sequence). This CDR3 has 16 residues. The CDR3: CASSLEAGSNHNEQFF. CDR3 bases: TGTGCCAGCAGCTTAGAGGCAGGGTCCAACCACAATGAGCAGTTCTTC.

The gene calls are TRBV10-2 and TRBJ2-1; no firm D call. V was shortened by 2 bases and J by 8 bases, with 7 bases between the two germline ends. The CDR3 runs to 12 residues. Germline V gene sequence: CDR1 WSHSY, CDR2 SAAADI. CDR3 nucleotide sequence: TGCGCCAGCAGTGAGGTCGTATATGAGCAGTTCTTC. Its translation: CASSEVVYEQFF.

This clonotype was recorded many times. CDR3 region: CASSDLYTGEQFF. DNA for the CDR3: TGCGCCAGCAGCGACTTATATACAGGGGAGCAGTTCTTC. This chain connects TRBV4-1 to TRBJ2-1, with TRBD1 as a possible D gene (6 bases). V was cut by 5 bases and J by 10 bases, with 15 bases left in between. CDR3 length: 13 amino acids. The germline V gene encodes CDR1 MGHRA and CDR2 YSYEKL.

V is TRBV7-9 and J is TRBJ2-5; D might be TRBD1 or TRBD2, each matching 5 bases. Germline CDR1 is SEHNR and CDR2 is FQNEAQ (reference sequence). The CDR3 sequence is 15 residues long. V lost 5 bases and J 4 bases, leaving 17 bases between the germline ends. The CDR3 spells CASSGLEGSGETQYF. The CDR3 bases are TGTGCCAGCAGCGGCCTTGAGGGGAGCGGAGAGACCCAGTACTTC.

This clonotype occurred many times. The genes are TRBV6-1 and TRBJ2-3, with D maybe TRBD2 (6 bases). CDR3 length: 16 amino acids. Trimming took off 10 bases at V and 0 bases at J, with 20 bases between the two ends. Germline CDR1 reads MNHNS; CDR2 reads SASEGT. CDR3 in DNA: TGTGCCACCAGCCCCGGGACTTTCAGTAGCACAGATACGCAGTATTTT. This translates into CATSPGTFSSTDTQYF.

Ten or more counts support this clonotype. The chain links TRBV20-1 to TRBJ2-1, with D possibly matching TRBD1 (6 bases). CDR3 length equals 17 residues. The germline CDR1 and CDR2 sequences are DFQATT and SNEGSKA (reference sequence). V dropped 6 bases and J dropped 1 base, with 22 bases sitting between them. The CDR3 is CSARIHRDTYSYNEQFF. The CDR3 nucleotides are TGCAGTGCGAGGATTCACCGGGACACCTATTCCTACAATGAGCAGTTCTTC.

The sample holds many counts of this clonotype. The chain links TRBV12-3 or TRBV12-4 to TRBJ2-2, with 7 bases that match TRBD1. J was trimmed by 0 bases and V by 6 bases; bases with no gene match: 1. The CDR3 has 14 residues. CDR3 sequence (DNA): TGTGCCAGCAGCGGACAGGCGAACACCGGGGAGCTGTTTTTT. Translation: CASSGQANTGELFF.

This chain joins TRBV19 and TRBJ1-3, with unresolved D. Trimming took off 5 bases at V and 0 bases at J, with 17 bases between the two ends. The CDR3 extends over 17 amino acids. Germline V gene sequence: CDR1 LNHDA, CDR2 SQIVND (reference sequence). The CDR3 DNA follows: TGTGCCAGTAGTCCTATGAATACTGAGAGCTCTGGAAACACCATATATTTT. It is translated as CASSPMNTESSGNTIYF.

A word on this clonotype: A much larger clone lies one base from this, so it may be a read error. This chain uses TRBV20-1 with TRBJ2-3; TRBD2 matches at 11 bases. The J segment lost 6 bases and the V segment lost 2 bases, leaving 7 bases of the junction unmatched. The germline gives CDR1 DFQATT, CDR2 SNEGSKA (reference sequence). The CDR3 is 15 amino acids. CDR3 protein: CSARHTSGGRDTQYF. CDR3 sequence (DNA): TGCAGTGCTAGACACACTAGCGGGGGCAGGGATACGCAGTATTTT.